These 11 T cell receptor beta chains were all obtained from the same sample, sequenced in a study of coeliac disease. The repertoire was sequenced with immunoSEQ multiplex PCR; TCRdb's copy has only in-frame clones and lacks some. This table holds roughly 4,800 clones, roughly 72% found once. Sample: lymphocytes from the gut lamina propria. The receptors stem from a man in his late teens or twenties with celiac disease on a gluten-free diet.

The chain combines TRBV13 with TRBJ2-5; TRBD2 matches 9 bases. Germline V gene lookup returns CDR1 PRHDT and CDR2 FYEKMQ (reference sequence). The V and J ends lost 6 bases and 6 bases, in that order; junction bases with no gene match: 14. The length of the CDR3 is 16 residues. CDR3 sequence: CASSMGIAGVWKTQYF. The CDR3 DNA reads TGTGCCAGCAGTATGGGGATAGCGGGGGTCTGGAAGACCCAGTACTTC. The full variable domain, completed using reference TRBV13 and TRBJ2-5, is AAGVIQSPRHLIKEKRETATLKCYPIPRHDTVYWYQQGPGQDPQFLISFYEKMQSDKGSIPDRFSAQQFSDYHSELNMSSLELGDSALYFCASSMGIAGVWKTQYFGPGTRLLVL.

This chain joins TRBV27 and TRBJ2-7, with 8 positions matching TRBD1. The ends lost 5 bases at V and 6 bases at J; junction bases unmatched: 12. The CDR3 totals 15 residues. Germline lookup yields CDR1 MNHEY and CDR2 SMNVEV (reference sequence). The CDR3 region is CASSPPGGRVGEQYF. The CDR3 DNA is TGTGCCAGCAGTCCACCAGGGGGCAGGGTGGGCGAGCAGTACTTC.

The chain links TRBV27 to TRBJ2-3, with D unclear. The CDR3 totals 14 residues. CDR1 and CDR2 from the germline V gene are MNHEY and SMNVEV (reference sequence). V was pared by 5 bases and J by 0 bases, with 9 bases between. The CDR3 spells CASSVQTSTDTQYF. CDR3 coding DNA: TGTGCCAGCAGTGTTCAAACTAGCACAGATACGCAGTATTTT.

This sequence joins TRBV7-3 and TRBJ2-1, with 12 bases matching TRBD1. From germline, CDR1 is SGHTA and CDR2 FQGTGA. This CDR3 contains 15 residues. V lost 5 bases to trimming and J lost 7 bases; unmatched junction nucleotides: 6. CDR3 nucleotide sequence: TGTGCCAGCAGCCTGATGGGACAGGGGGCAAATGAGCAGTTCTTC. This encodes CASSLMGQGANEQFF.

The chain uses TRBV27 and TRBJ2-3, with 8 bases aligning to TRBD2. The V gene's germline CDR1 is MNHEY and CDR2 SMNVEV (reference sequence). The CDR3 consists of 14 residues. The junction had 8 bases not matched to a gene; V was cut back by 4 bases and J by 8 bases. DNA for the CDR3: TGTGCCAGCAGTTCATCCCTAGGACTAGCTACGCAGTATTTT. It translates to CASSSSLGLATQYF.

The genes are TRBV6-5 and TRBJ2-7; 7 nucleotides line up with TRBD1. The germline CDR1 and CDR2 sequences are MNHEY and SVGAGI. The CDR3 is 12 amino acids. The junction had 5 bases not matched to a gene; V was cut back by 7 bases and J by 5 bases. CDR3: CASTNTGDEQYF. The CDR3 DNA is TGTGCCAGCACCAATACAGGGGACGAGCAGTACTTC.

For this clone: The sample contains more than one DNA sequence encoding this CDR3. The rearrangement joins TRBV4-2 to TRBJ2-3, with 10 bases aligning to TRBD2. The V segment lost 0 bases and the J segment 3 bases; nucleotides outside the gene matches: 3. The V gene's germline CDR1 is LGHNA and CDR2 YNFKEQ. This CDR3 is 16 amino acids long. CDR3 in DNA: TGTGCCAGCAGCCAAGACCTAGCGGGGGTGACAGATACGCAGTATTTT. As protein: CASSQDLAGVTDTQYF.

The chain is built from TRBV18 and TRBJ1-5; 8 nucleotides agree with TRBD1. The CDR3 contains 15 residues. CDR1 KGHSH and CDR2 LQKENI come from the germline V gene. V lost 0 bases, J lost 5 bases, and 3 bases stayed unmatched. DNA of the CDR3: TGTGCCAGCTCACCACCGTCAGGGGGCCATCAGCCCCAGCATTTT. Its protein is CASSPPSGGHQPQHF. Based on the CDR3 plus reference TRBV18 and TRBJ1-5, the full variable domain is NAGVMQNPRHLVRRRGQEARLRCSPMKGHSHVYWYRQLPEEGLKFMVYLQKENIIDESGMPKERFSAEFPKEGPSILRIQQVVRGDSAAYFCASSPPSGGHQPQHFGDGTRLSIL.

The chain is built from TRBV9 and TRBJ1-2, with 7 bases lining up with TRBD1. The CDR3 length is 16 residues. Germline V gene sequence: CDR1 SGDLS, CDR2 YYNGEE. V lost 0 bases and J lost 4; bases outside the gene matches: 9. CDR3: CASSVASTGMGYGYTF. The CDR3, as DNA: TGTGCCAGCAGCGTAGCCTCGACAGGGATGGGCTATGGCTACACCTTC.

The genes are TRBV2 and TRBJ1-2; 9 bases align to TRBD1. The V and J ends lost 4 bases and 4 bases, in that order; junction bases with no gene match: 4. Germline assignment: CDR1 SNHLY and CDR2 FYNNEI. The CDR3 covers 14 residues. CDR3 sequence reads: CASSVEDRGYGYTF. CDR3 DNA sequence: TGTGCCAGCAGTGTCGAGGACAGGGGCTATGGCTACACCTTC.

The V call is TRBV5-6, the J call TRBJ1-2, with D maybe TRBD1 (5 bases). The CDR3 contains 15 residues. Trimming stripped 1 base from V and 0 bases from J, with 10 bases between. Germline V gene lookup returns CDR1 SGHDT and CDR2 YYEEEE. CDR3 sequence (DNA): TGTGCCAGCAGCTTGATGGGGGGAGCTAACTATGGCTACACCTTC. This sequence encodes CASSLMGGANYGYTF. The variable domain in full, completed from reference TRBV5-6 and TRBJ1-2, reads DAGVTQSPTHLIKTRGQQVTLRCSPKSGHDTVSWYQQALGQGPQFIFQYYEEEERQRGNFPDRFSGHQFPNYSSELNVNALLLGDSALYLCASSLMGGANYGYTFGSGTRLTVV.